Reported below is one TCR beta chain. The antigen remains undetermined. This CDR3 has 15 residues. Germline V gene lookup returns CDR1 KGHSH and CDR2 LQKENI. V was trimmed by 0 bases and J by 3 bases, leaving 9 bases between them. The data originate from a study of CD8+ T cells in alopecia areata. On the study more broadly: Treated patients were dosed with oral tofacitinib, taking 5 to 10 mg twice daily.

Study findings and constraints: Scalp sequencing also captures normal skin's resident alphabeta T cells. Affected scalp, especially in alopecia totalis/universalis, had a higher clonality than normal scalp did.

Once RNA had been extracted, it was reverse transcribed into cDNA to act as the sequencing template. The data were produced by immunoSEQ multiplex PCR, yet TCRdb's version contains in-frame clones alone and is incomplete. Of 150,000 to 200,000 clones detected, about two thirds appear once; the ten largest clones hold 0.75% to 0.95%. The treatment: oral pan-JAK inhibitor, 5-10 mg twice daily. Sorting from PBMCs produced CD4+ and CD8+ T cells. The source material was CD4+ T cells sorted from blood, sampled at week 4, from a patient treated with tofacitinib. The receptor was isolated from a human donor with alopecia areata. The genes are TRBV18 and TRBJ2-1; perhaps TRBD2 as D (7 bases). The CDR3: CASSPPRGLYNEQFF. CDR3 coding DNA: TGTGCCAGCTCACCACCGCGGGGGCTCTACAATGAGCAGTTCTTC.